The 29 T cell receptor beta chains below come from one sample, sequenced in a study of T cells in localized non-small cell lung cancer. The protocol was immunoSEQ multiplex PCR, while the TCRdb copy is restricted to in-frame clones and leaves out a portion. The sample yields about 45,000 clones, under 90% seen once. The sample was peripheral blood mononuclear cells, taken before any cancer treatment. The receptors originated from a man aged 35 to 70 with stage III lung adenocarcinoma.

This rearrangement joins TRBV13 to TRBJ2-3; TRBD2 matches 8 bases. This CDR3 has 15 amino acids. Germline lookup yields CDR1 PRHDT and CDR2 FYEKMQ (reference sequence). Trimming at V came to 1 base and at J to 6 bases, leaving 6 bases not matched to a gene. As DNA, the CDR3 is TGTGCCAGCAGCTTAGCGGGGGGGCCATGGGATACGCAGTATTTT. Protein product: CASSLAGGPWDTQYF.

This clone came up a few times. The CDR3 DNA follows: TGTGCCAGCAGCTTACTTCCAGCGGGGGCACCGAGGGAGACCCAGTACTTC. Protein: CASSLLPAGAPRETQYF. The chain joins TRBV7-8 to TRBJ2-5; 8 bases match TRBD2. V shed 2 bases and J 5 bases; nucleotides not matched to a gene: 13. CDR1 and CDR2 from the germline V gene are SGHVS and FQNEAQ. CDR3 length equals 17 residues. The entire variable domain, with the rest obtained from reference TRBV7-8 and TRBJ2-5, is as follows: GAGVSQSPRYKVAKRGQDVALRCDPISGHVSLFWYQQALGQGPEFLTYFQNEAQLDKSGLPSDRFFAERPEGSVSTLKIQRTQQEDSAVYLCASSLLPAGAPRETQYFGPGTRLLVL.

The rearrangement uses TRBV19 and TRBJ2-2; 8 bases map to TRBD2. Germline CDR1 LNHDA, CDR2 SQIVND (reference sequence). The V and J ends lost 6 bases and 4 bases, in that order; junction bases with no gene match: 13. The CDR3 is made up of 17 amino acids. The CDR3 nucleotides read TGTGCCAGTAGCCTGGGGACCTCCAGCGGGAGCACCGGGGAGCTGTTTTTT. Translating it yields CASSLGTSSGSTGELFF.

This clone occurred once. The CDR3: CASSRTSGSTDTQYF. The CDR3 nucleotides read TGCGCCAGCAGTCGGACTAGCGGGAGCACAGATACGCAGTATTTT. The genes are TRBV5-1 and TRBJ2-3; TRBD2 agrees at 11 bases. The junction had 2 bases not matched to a gene; V was cut back by 5 bases and J by 0 bases. The CDR3 loop spans 15 amino acids. From germline, CDR1 is SGHRS and CDR2 YFSETQ.

V and J are TRBV10-1 and TRBJ2-7, with D unclear. There are 13 residues in the CDR3. Germline loops: CDR1 WNHNN, CDR2 SYGVQD (reference sequence). Trimming cost V 4 bases and J 3 bases, with 10 bases left between them. CDR3 sequence reads: CASSGLSNYEQYF. The CDR3 DNA is TGCGCCAGCAGTGGACTCTCCAACTACGAGCAGTACTTC.

This clone came up a few times. J is TRBJ1-1 and V is TRBV2, with D hard to call. The CDR3 is 13 residues long. The germline V gene has CDR1 SNHLY and CDR2 FYNNEI. With 3 bases removed from V and 2 bases from J, the gap between germline ends came to 7 bases. This CDR3 reads CASSEFRNTEAFF. The CDR3 DNA reads TGTGCCAGCAGTGAGTTTCGAAACACTGAAGCTTTCTTT.

The chain's CDR3 is CASSLRAYNSPLHF. CDR3 DNA: TGTGCCAGCAGTTTACGTGCTTATAATTCACCCCTCCACTTT. V usage is TRBV27 and J usage is TRBJ1-6; D not resolved. Deletions cut 2 bases from V and 4 bases from J, with 6 bases between. The CDR3 has 14 residues. Germline CDR1 and CDR2: MNHEY and SMNVEV (reference sequence).

V gene TRBV5-1 combines with J gene TRBJ2-5; no definite D call. The DNA end is more similar to TRBJ2-7, so the J call may be wrong. Germline V gene data show CDR1 as SGHRS and CDR2 as YFSETQ. The CDR3 is 11 amino acids. For the CDR3, the DNA is TGCGCCAGCAGCTTGTCAGCCGAGCAGTACTTC. Encoded protein: CASSLSAEQYF.

The sample holds one count of this clone. The V and J genes are TRBV10-3 and TRBJ1-1; 9 bases align to TRBD1. CDR1 ENHRY and CDR2 SYGVKD come from the germline V gene. With V trimmed by 10 bases and J by 2 bases, 5 bases remained unmatched. This CDR3 comprises 13 residues. CDR3 in amino acids: CATMGQGNTEAFF. In DNA, the CDR3 is TGTGCCACCATGGGACAGGGCAACACTGAAGCTTTCTTT.

As for this clone: At the DNA level, this CDR3 is encoded by other sequences in the same sample as well. V is TRBV29-1 and J is TRBJ1-2; possibly TRBD1 for D (5 bases). This CDR3 is built from 13 residues. Germline-derived CDR1 and CDR2 are SQVTM and ANQGSEA. Trimming took 4 bases from V and 5 from J, leaving 14 bases between them. The CDR3 loop is CSVGGASAYGYTF. The CDR3, as DNA: TGCAGCGTTGGAGGGGCTAGTGCTTATGGCTACACCTTC.

V and J are TRBV19 and TRBJ2-3; possible D gene TRBD1, 5 bases. The CDR3 is 16 residues long. Trimming removed 6 bases from V and 1 base from J, with 17 bases in between. The germline V gene has CDR1 LNHDA and CDR2 SQIVND (reference sequence). The CDR3 here is CASSARGARGTDTQYF. The CDR3 DNA follows: TGTGCCAGTAGCGCCAGAGGAGCCAGGGGCACAGATACGCAGTATTTT.

This clone has just one count. This chain joins TRBV5-4 and TRBJ2-6; 10 bases map to TRBD1. Germline V lookup: CDR1 SGHNT, CDR2 YYREEE (reference sequence). This CDR3 is built from 18 residues. Unmatched junction bases numbered 6, after V lost 0 bases and J lost 3 bases. The CDR3 region has the DNA TGTGCCAGCAGCTTGGAAGGGGGACAGGGGCGTGGGGCCAACGTCCTGACTTTC. Its translation is CASSLEGGQGRGANVLTF.

The V gene is TRBV6-6, the J gene TRBJ2-5; 12 nucleotides align to TRBD2. This CDR3 is built from 15 residues. Germline V gene lookup returns CDR1 MNHNY and CDR2 SVGAGI (reference sequence). J gave up 10 bases and V 2 bases, and 8 bases lay outside the gene matches. DNA of the CDR3: TGTGCCAGCAGTTACACTAGCGGGGGGTCGAGCGACCAGTACTTC. Translating gives CASSYTSGGSSDQYF.

This chain uses TRBV6-1 with TRBJ2-1; D might be TRBD2 (5 bases). The germline V and J ends were trimmed by 6 bases and 8 bases, with 11 bases remaining between them. Germline CDR1 and CDR2: MNHNS and SASEGT. The CDR3 consists of 12 residues. CDR3 sequence reads: CASSLDWYEQFF. The CDR3 DNA is TGTGCCAGCAGCCTGGACTGGTATGAGCAGTTCTTC.

The chain links TRBV12-5 to TRBJ1-2; D gene uncertain. Germline values: CDR1 LGHNT, CDR2 FRNRAP. The CDR3 totals 14 residues. With 4 bases removed from V and 10 bases from J, the gap between germline ends came to 19 bases. The CDR3 bases are TGTGCTAGTGGTTCCAGTAATGATCGGACGGTCTACACCTTC. Amino acids: CASGSSNDRTVYTF.

The rearrangement links TRBV6-5 to TRBJ2-5; perhaps TRBD1 as D (6 bases). V lost 2 bases and J lost 5, with 12 bases in between. This CDR3 contains 14 residues. CDR1 and CDR2 from the germline V gene are MNHEY and SVGAGI. Here the CDR3 DNA reads TGTGCCAGCAGTTACGGAAGGGGGTGGGAGACCCAGTACTTC. Residues: CASSYGRGWETQYF.

This clone was seen once. CDR3 DNA sequence: TGTGCCAGCTCACCGGGGGCCACCCAAGAGACCCAGTACTTC. Its protein product is CASSPGATQETQYF. The chain links TRBV18 to TRBJ2-5, with D perhaps matching TRBD1 (6 bases). The CDR3 sequence is 14 residues long. Germline V CDR1 and CDR2: KGHSH, LQKENI. V lost 3 bases to trimming and J lost 1 base, with 9 bases between them.

The V call is TRBV18, the J call TRBJ2-6; 9 bases are shared with TRBD1. The CDR3 has 15 amino acids. The germline V gene encodes CDR1 KGHSH and CDR2 LQKENI. J was trimmed by 5 bases and V by 2 bases; bases with no gene match: 1. CDR3 sequence reads: CASSPGTGRANVLTF. In DNA form, the CDR3 reads TGTGCCAGCTCACCAGGGACAGGGAGGGCCAACGTCCTGACTTTC.

This chain connects TRBV2 to TRBJ2-3; 11 bases map to TRBD2. V trimming: 3 bases; J trimming: 3 bases; junction bases outside the gene matches: 5. Looked up from germline, CDR1 is SNHLY and CDR2 is FYNNEI. This CDR3 has 16 residues. The CDR3 is CASSDTSGGGTDTQYF. The CDR3 region has the DNA TGTGCCAGCAGTGACACTAGCGGGGGAGGGACAGATACGCAGTATTTT.

The rearrangement uses TRBV12-5 and TRBJ1-1; D not resolved. The germline CDR1 and CDR2 sequences are LGHNT and FRNRAP. The CDR3 length is 16 residues. V was trimmed by 8 bases and J by 0 bases, leaving 19 bases between them. Here the CDR3 DNA reads TGTGCTAGTATGCACGTGGACGGGCCTATGAACACTGAAGCTTTCTTT. Protein: CASMHVDGPMNTEAFF.

This clone has only a few counts. This chain connects TRBV7-8 to TRBJ2-1; 8 bases fit TRBD2. CDR1 and CDR2 from the germline V gene are SGHVS and FQNEAQ. This CDR3 spans 17 amino acids. J gave up 7 bases and V 4 bases, and 15 bases lay outside the gene matches. CDR3 in amino acids: CASSSRMIAGLGNEQFF. CDR3 nucleotides: TGTGCCAGCAGCTCCCGGATGATAGCGGGGCTTGGGAATGAGCAGTTCTTC.

Details on this clone: Mismatch with germline at one junction end may stem from a read error. The DNA for the CDR3 is TGTGCCAGCTGCTTGGGGGGCACAGATACGCAGTATTTT. This encodes CASCLGGTDTQYF. The chain uses TRBV5-6 and TRBJ2-3; the D call may be TRBD1 or TRBD2 (5 bases each). This CDR3 has 13 amino acids. Germline loops: CDR1 SGHDT, CDR2 YYEEEE. Looking up the rest from reference TRBV5-6 and TRBJ2-3 gives the full variable domain: DAGVTQSPTHLIKTRGQQVTLRCSPKSGHDTVSWYQQALGQGPQFIFQYYEEEERQRGNFPDRFSGHQFPNYSSELNVNALLLGDSALYLCASCLGGTDTQYFGPGTRLTVL.

CDR3 amino acids: CATSKLQETQYF. DNA of the CDR3: TGTGCCACCAGCAAACTCCAAGAGACCCAGTACTTC. The J gene is TRBJ2-5, the V gene TRBV15, with D unresolved. The V and J ends lost 4 bases and 1 base respectively, with 4 bases between them. The germline V gene has CDR1 LNHNV and CDR2 YYDKDF (reference sequence). There are 12 residues in the CDR3.

The table lists this clone with a few counts. CDR3 protein: CAWRQGLGNYNEQFF. As DNA, the CDR3 is TGTGCCTGGAGACAGGGGCTCGGAAACTACAATGAGCAGTTCTTC. This chain connects TRBV30 to TRBJ2-1; 7 nucleotides agree with TRBD1. The V and J ends lost 3 bases and 3 bases, in that order; junction bases with no gene match: 8. CDR1 GTSNPN and CDR2 SVGIG come from the germline V gene (reference sequence). The CDR3 runs to 15 residues.

J is TRBJ2-5 and V is TRBV5-1; unclear D gene. V was trimmed by 4 bases and J by 2 bases, leaving 6 bases between them. From germline, CDR1 is SGHRS and CDR2 YFSETQ. The CDR3 is made up of 12 amino acids. The chain's CDR3 is CASSPAQETQYF. CDR3 bases: TGCGCCAGCAGCCCAGCTCAAGAGACCCAGTACTTC.

J is TRBJ2-1 and V is TRBV11-3; 9 nucleotides align to TRBD2. Germline V gene lookup returns CDR1 SGHNT and CDR2 YENEEA. V was pared by 5 bases and J by 7 bases, with 6 bases of the junction left unmatched. This CDR3 contains 14 residues. The CDR3 region is CASSRIAGANEQFF. CDR3 coding DNA: TGTGCCAGCAGCAGAATAGCGGGGGCTAATGAGCAGTTCTTC.

The chain recombines TRBV5-5 with TRBJ1-1; D might be TRBD1 (6 bases). Per germline, CDR1 SGHKS and CDR2 YYEKEE (reference sequence). V was shortened by 2 bases and J by 5 bases, with 16 bases between the two germline ends. CDR3 size: 15 residues. CDR3 nucleotides: TGTGCCAGCAGCTTAGTACAGGGAAAGGGGACTGAAGCTTTCTTT. As protein: CASSLVQGKGTEAFF.

The gene calls are TRBV27 and TRBJ2-2, with D uncertain. With 7 bases removed from V and 0 bases from J, the gap between germline ends came to 12 bases. Germline V CDR1 and CDR2: MNHEY, SMNVEV (reference sequence). The CDR3 length is 15 residues. CDR3 in DNA: TGTGCCAGCACAACAGCCCTCGCGAACACCGGGGAGCTGTTTTTT. This translates into CASTTALANTGELFF.

The chain links TRBV6-5 to TRBJ1-5, with D tentatively TRBD1 (5 bases). The CDR3 is 12 residues long. V lost 6 bases, J lost 8 bases, and 11 bases lay in between. Germline CDR1 reads MNHEY; CDR2 reads SVGAGI. CDR3 residues: CASSREGKPQHF. In DNA, the CDR3 is TGTGCCAGCAGCAGGGAGGGGAAGCCCCAGCATTTT.